The rows below give T cell receptor beta chains drawn from one sample of a study of T cells in Graves' hyperthyroidism and ophthalmopathy. MiXCR, applied by TCRdb to the multiplex PCR reads, yields one record per CDR3 protein. The sample holds roughly 100,000 distinct CDR3 sequences, just over 50% seen once. Sample: blood. Receptors were obtained from a woman in her thirties or forties with Graves' hyperthyroidism. CDR3s include the opening cysteine and the closing phenylalanine or tryptophan. The D gene is left open where the match is weak. The listing skips clone size in some rows; elsewhere it reads once, few, many or a size class.

abundance	j_gene	d_gene	v_gene	CDR3aa	CDR3nt
once	TRBJ1-2	.	TRBV10-3	CAISGVVGYEQGFGYTF	TGTGCCATCAGTGGGGTGGTGGGGTACGAGCAGGGTTTTGGCTACACCTTC
.	TRBJ2-6	TRBD2	TRBV7-9	CASSPITHLPGKGGNTEAF	TGTGCCAGCAGCCCCATAACCCACCTGCCAGGGAAGGGAGGGAACACTGAAGCTTTC
few	TRBJ1-4	TRBD1	TRBV20-1	CSARDPLDREEKLFF	TGCAGTGCTAGAGATCCCCTCGACAGGGAGGAAAAACTGTTTTTT
.	TRBJ2-7	TRBD1	TRBV2	CASGTRDRGGHEQYF	TGTGCCAGCGGCACCCGGGACAGGGGAGGCCACGAGCAGTACTTC
many	TRBJ2-7	TRBD2	TRBV5-8	CASSLGSGRTYEQYF	TGTGCCAGCAGCTTGGGTTCCGGGAGGACCTACGAGCAGTACTTC
.	TRBJ1-5	.	TRBV7-8	CASSIPRPQHF	TGTGCCAGCAGCATCCCTCGGCCCCAGCATTTT
many	TRBJ2-7	.	TRBV20-1	CSAFKAGISYEQYF	TGCAGTGCTTTTAAGGCGGGGATCTCCTACGAGCAGTACTTC
.	TRBJ1-5	TRBD1	TRBV2	CASRDRDRQPQHF	TGTGCCAGCCGGGACAGGGATAGACAGCCCCAGCATTTT
.	TRBJ1-3	.	TRBV9	CASSHGHTIYF	TGTGCCAGCAGCCATGGACACACCATATATTTT
few	TRBJ1-3	.	TRBV30	CAWSQGSGNTIYF	TGTGCCTGGAGTCAGGGATCCGGAAACACCATATATTTT
many	TRBJ1-5	.	TRBV6-5	CASKEEGVWGQPQHF	TGTGCCAGCAAGGAGGAAGGGGTATGGGGTCAGCCCCAGCATTTT
.	TRBJ2-1	TRBD2	TRBV6-1	CASSGLAGLGEQFF	TGTGCCAGCAGTGGACTAGCGGGGTTGGGTGAGCAGTTCTTC
.	TRBJ2-5	TRBD2	TRBV20-1	CSARAPTSGLETQYF	TGCAGTGCTAGAGCTCCGACTAGCGGGTTAGAGACCCAGTACTTC
.	TRBJ2-1	.	TRBV12-5	CASGSIYNEQFF	TGTGCTAGTGGTTCGATCTACAATGAGCAGTTCTTC
.	TRBJ1-3	TRBD1	TRBV6-1	CASILSGGDRDTIYF	TGTGCCAGCATTCTTTCTGGCGGGGACAGGGACACCATATATTTT
few	TRBJ1-4	TRBD1	TRBV4-1	CASSQGRQGAGEKLFF	TGTGCCAGCAGCCAAGGGAGACAGGGGGCTGGGGAAAAACTGTTTTTT
many	TRBJ2-7	.	TRBV5-1	CASSPDGFGTEQYF	TGCGCCAGCAGCCCTGACGGCTTTGGAACGGAGCAGTACTTC
.	TRBJ2-3	TRBD1	TRBV7-8	CASSPVQGATDTQYF	TGTGCCAGCTCACCAGTTCAGGGGGCCACAGATACGCAGTATTTT
.	TRBJ1-5	.	TRBV7-2	CASSLEGLAGRKTQHF	TGTGCCAGCAGCTTAGAGGGACTAGCGGGAAGAAAGACCCAGCATTTT
many	TRBJ2-7	.	TRBV5-1	CASSLADGRSEQYF	TGCGCCAGCAGCTTGGCCGATGGCCGGAGCGAGCAGTACTTC
.	TRBJ1-1	.	TRBV12-3/TRBV12-4	CASSRGSLNTEAFF	TGTGCCAGCAGTAGGGGCAGCTTGAACACTGAAGCTTTCTTT
.	TRBJ1-3	.	TRBV30	CAWSERNTIYF	TGTGCCTGGAGCGAGAGAAACACCATATATTTT
.	TRBJ2-5	TRBD1	TRBV27	CASSTPGQGFRTQYF	TGTGCCAGCAGTACACCGGGACAGGGATTTAGGACCCAGTACTTC
.	TRBJ2-5	TRBD1	TRBV15	CATSSLDRDREETQYF	TGTGCCACCAGCAGTTTAGACCGGGACAGAGAAGAGACCCAGTACTTC
.	TRBJ2-7	.	TRBV29-1	CSVADTRPDEQYF	TGCAGCGTTGCGGATACTCGACCGGACGAGCAGTACTTC
.	TRBJ1-4	.	TRBV29-1	CSVDGTGGTNEKLFF	TGCAGCGTTGACGGGACTGGGGGCACTAATGAAAAACTGTTTTTT
many	TRBJ2-2	.	TRBV7-9	CASSLYRAGGELFF	TGTGCCAGCAGCTTATACAGGGCAGGCGGGGAGCTGTTTTTT
many	TRBJ1-3	.	TRBV7-9	CASSRGTAPGNTIYF	TGTGCCAGCAGCCGCGGGACCGCTCCTGGAAACACCATATATTTT
many	TRBJ1-2	.	TRBV28	CASSAVTAYGYTF	TGTGCCAGCAGTGCTGTGACAGCGTATGGCTACACCTTC
.	TRBJ2-7	.	TRBV15	CASRDLPDYEQYF	TGTGCCAGCAGGGACCTACCGGACTACGAGCAGTACTTC
.	TRBJ1-3	.	TRBV29-1	CSVRDWNTIYF	TGCAGCGTTCGAGACTGGAACACCATATATTTT
many	TRBJ2-7	.	TRBV20-1	CSVPRGGTNGEQYF	TGCAGTGTCCCGAGGGGCGGGACGAACGGCGAGCAGTACTTC
many	TRBJ1-4	TRBD1	TRBV24-1	CATSPTGGEGEKLFF	TGTGCCACCAGTCCTACAGGGGGCGAAGGTGAAAAACTGTTTTTT
.	TRBJ2-3	TRBD2	TRBV5-1	CASGISGRPDTQYF	TGCGCCAGCGGCATAAGCGGGAGACCAGATACGCAGTATTTT
many	TRBJ1-4	TRBD1	TRBV5-1	CASSLSGTGIEKLFF	TGCGCCAGCAGCTTGTCCGGGACAGGGATAGAAAAACTGTTTTTT
few	TRBJ2-7	TRBD2	TRBV6-2/TRBV6-3	CASSYPHSREPTYEQYF	TGTGCCAGCAGTTACCCCCACTCGCGGGAGCCCACCTACGAGCAGTACTTC
.	TRBJ2-7	.	TRBV15	CATIRGRPAGEQYF	TGTGCCACCATCAGGGGACGGCCGGCGGGGGAGCAGTACTTC
.	TRBJ2-7	TRBD2	TRBV4-1	CASSYLAGKGTGEQYF	TGTGCCAGCAGTTACCTAGCGGGAAAGGGCACCGGGGAGCAGTACTTC
.	TRBJ2-3	TRBD2	TRBV7-3	CASSLTGASGRADTQYF	TGTGCCAGCAGCTTAACAGGGGCTAGCGGGAGGGCAGATACGCAGTATTTT
.	TRBJ1-4	.	TRBV7-2	CASRFAREKLFF	TGTGCCAGCAGATTTGCTCGGGAAAAACTGTTTTTT
.	TRBJ1-3	TRBD1	TRBV6-1	CASSEGQGPRGYTIYF	TGTGCCAGCAGTGAGGGACAGGGGCCGCGTGGCTACACCATATATTTT
.	TRBJ2-5	TRBD2	TRBV15	CATSSGGTSDQETQYF	TGTGCCACCTCCAGCGGAGGGACTAGCGACCAAGAGACCCAGTACTTC
many	TRBJ1-5	.	TRBV6-5	CASSYSGGVNQPQHF	TGTGCCAGCAGTTACTCGGGGGGAGTCAATCAGCCCCAGCATTTT
.	TRBJ2-7	TRBD1	TRBV29-1	CSVQGAPVYEQYF	TGCAGCGTACAGGGGGCCCCCGTCTACGAGCAGTACTTC
many	TRBJ1-4	TRBD1	TRBV20-1	CSASGTGAATNEKLFF	TGCAGTGCTTCCGGGACAGGGGCTGCAACTAATGAAAAACTGTTTTTT